This TCR beta chain was documented in a study of cytomegalovirus exposure and HLA in healthy donors. The germline CDR1 and CDR2 sequences are MGHDK and SYGVNS. Trimming took 3 bases from V and 8 from J, leaving 10 bases between them. The CDR3 has 12 amino acids. As regards this clone: Its antigen is as yet unknown.

PCR primers comprised 60 Vbeta and 13 Jbeta primers. This table comes from immunoSEQ multiplex PCR, and its TCRdb copy is limited to in-frame clones, with some not included. Seen here are 200,000 or so clones, roughly 84% observed once, and the top ten hold about 0.26%. Study-wide findings and caveats: A later analysis reportedly found that, within productive TCRs, an Asian-associated ancestry cluster had fewer N-insertions than the mean observed across the approximately 700 donors. Reports indicated that the classifier achieved high specificity and sensitivity in diagnosing cytomegalovirus status.

Input material: PBMCs. The chain is built from TRBV25-1 and TRBJ1-2; TRBD1 might be the D (6 bases). This clonotype was obtained from a boy between 10 and 17 years old in good health and CMV-seronegative. The CDR3 nucleotides are TGTGCCAGCAGTGATGGGGGCCTCGGCTACACCTTC. Its translation is CASSDGGLGYTF.